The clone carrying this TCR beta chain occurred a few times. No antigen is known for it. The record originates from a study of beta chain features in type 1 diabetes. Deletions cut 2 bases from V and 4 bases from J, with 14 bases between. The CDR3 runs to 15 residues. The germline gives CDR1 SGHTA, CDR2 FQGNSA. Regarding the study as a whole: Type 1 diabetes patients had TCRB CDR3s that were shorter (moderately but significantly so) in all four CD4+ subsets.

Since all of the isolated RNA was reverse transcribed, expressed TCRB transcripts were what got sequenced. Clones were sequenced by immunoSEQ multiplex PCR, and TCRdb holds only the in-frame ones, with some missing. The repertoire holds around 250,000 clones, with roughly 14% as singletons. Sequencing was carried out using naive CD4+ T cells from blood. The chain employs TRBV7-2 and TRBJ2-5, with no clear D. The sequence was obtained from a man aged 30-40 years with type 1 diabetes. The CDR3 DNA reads TGTGCCAGCAGCTTATCTTCTGGAGAGAGAGAGACCCAGTACTTC. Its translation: CASSLSSGERETQYF.